This record looks at one TCR beta chain sequence and its context. Its antigen is still unknown. The same CDR3 arises from other DNA sequences in this sample as well. Deep-level assay runs were performed. TCRdb keeps only in-frame clones here, not all; method: immunoSEQ multiplex PCR. The repertoire holds 2 million to 2.5 million clones, with over 85% as singletons. This entry comes from a study of shared clonotypes between healthy human individuals. There were no recent acute infections or vaccinations among the donors, who were healthy HIV-negative adults. Broader study findings: Relative to their counterparts shared across all four donors, non-shared clonotypes exhibited diminished generation probabilities. Large sequencing depth failed to make sorted-subset sequencing complete, rarefaction showed.

Sequenced: naive CD4+ T cells from PBMCs. Sample subset: CD45RA+ positively selected. The sequence came from a man younger than 35 in good health. Some clones in this sample may be carry-over from other donors' samples.

The DNA for the CDR3 is TGTGCCAGCAGCGTAGGCCCGAACACAGATACGCAGTATTTT. Its protein product is CASSVGPNTDTQYF. The chain is built from TRBV9 and TRBJ2-3; no clear D. The CDR3 is 14 residues long. Germline V gene sequence: CDR1 SGDLS, CDR2 YYNGEE. The V gene lost 0 bases and the J gene lost 2 bases, with 7 bases spanning the gap.